This T cell receptor (beta chain) appears in the sequencing data of a study of technical replicates of blood from several donors. The CDR3 is made up of 15 amino acids. The germline V gene encodes CDR1 SGHRS and CDR2 YFSETQ. Unmatched junction bases numbered 10, after V lost 7 bases and J lost 0 bases. Some clones are missing from TCRdb's copy, which holds only in-frame ones; the method was immunoSEQ multiplex PCR. The sample contains tens of thousands of clones, 96% of which appear only once. This chain links TRBV5-1 with TRBJ2-7; 7 nucleotides line up with TRBD1. This receptor was obtained from a human donor in good health. The sequencing sample was made of T cells isolated from PBMCs. As DNA, the CDR3 is TGCGCCAGCTCGTTGGGGACAGATGACTCCTACGAGCAGTACTTC. This sequence encodes CASSLGTDDSYEQYF.